This TCR beta chain was sequenced during a study of beta chain features in type 1 diabetes. The study's findings and limits: Insertions at VDJ junctions were less frequent in type 1 diabetes patients. These patients also deleted more nucleotides at the same junctions. In all four CD4+ subsets, TCRB CDR3 length was significantly, moderately reduced in type 1 diabetes.

J gave up 4 bases and V 4 bases, and 5 bases lay outside the gene matches. CDR1 SGHTA and CDR2 FQGNSA come from the germline V gene. The CDR3 has 14 amino acids. Regarding this clone: Its antigen is undetermined.

TCRB transcripts that were expressed got sequenced, as all of the isolated RNA had been reverse transcribed. Generated by immunoSEQ multiplex PCR, the TCRdb table keeps only in-frame clones and is missing some. The sample includes a few hundred thousand clones, around 10% of them seen just once. What was sequenced was central memory CD4+ T cells from blood. The receptor comes from a man aged 25-40 years with type 1 diabetes. This chain links TRBV7-2 with TRBJ2-7; 9 bases are shared with TRBD2. In DNA form, the CDR3 reads TGTGCCAGCAGCTCCGCGGGAGGGATGTACGAGCAGTACTTC. Protein sequence: CASSSAGGMYEQYF.